What follows are 7 T cell receptor beta chains derived from one specimen sequenced in a study of OX40 agonist ivuxolimab in advanced cancers. Sequencing was performed with immunoSEQ multiplex PCR; in TCRdb, only in-frame clones are kept and a portion is missing. The data hold 35,000 to 45,000 clones, with roughly nine tenths observed a single time. Specimen: CD4+ or CD8+ T cells sorted from blood, collected in a trial of the OX40 agonist ivuxolimab. Source of these receptors: an adult with an advanced solid tumor such as melanoma, head and neck, liver or kidney cancer.

J is TRBJ2-7 and V is TRBV6-5; D not certain. CDR3 length equals 13 residues. The V gene's germline CDR1 is MNHEY and CDR2 SVGAGI. V was pared by 3 bases and J by 6 bases, with 12 bases between. The chain's CDR3 is CASSYGTSGEQYF. DNA for the CDR3: TGTGCCAGCAGTTATGGAACCTCTGGCGAGCAGTACTTC.

This rearrangement joins TRBV9 to TRBJ1-3; TRBD1 is a possible D gene (6 bases). Germline V gene data show CDR1 as SGDLS and CDR2 as YYNGEE. Trimming took off 2 bases at V and 2 bases at J, with 11 bases between the two ends. The CDR3 contains 15 residues. The CDR3 region is CASSVVAGAGNTIYF. Here the CDR3 DNA reads TGTGCCAGCAGCGTGGTGGCAGGGGCTGGAAACACCATATATTTT.

In this sample, this clone turned up a few times. This chain uses TRBV5-5 with TRBJ2-5; weak D call: TRBD2 (6 bases). Germline V gene data show CDR1 as SGHKS and CDR2 as YYEKEE (reference sequence). The V end lost 5 bases, the J end lost 2 bases, and 16 bases lay between the germline ends. The CDR3 runs to 15 residues. CDR3 amino acids: CASRSLGSGQETQYF. CDR3 sequence (DNA): TGTGCCAGCAGATCCCTGGGTAGCGGACAAGAGACCCAGTACTTC.

This chain uses TRBV6-5 with TRBJ1-2; TRBD1 agrees at 8 bases. Germline V gene lookup returns CDR1 MNHEY and CDR2 SVGAGI. This CDR3 spans 11 amino acids. With 4 bases clipped from V and 14 bases from J, the junction kept 6 bases outside the gene matches. CDR3 region: CASSSSGGKTF. The CDR3 coding sequence is TGTGCCAGCAGTTCCTCAGGGGGCAAAACCTTC.

J is TRBJ1-1 and V is TRBV6-5; 7 nucleotides match TRBD1. The CDR3 sequence is 13 residues long. Germline loops: CDR1 MNHEY, CDR2 SVGAGI. V trimming: 6 bases; J trimming: 0 bases; junction bases outside the gene matches: 1. The CDR3 loop is CASRGTVNTEAFF. The DNA of the CDR3 is TGTGCCAGCAGGGGGACAGTGAACACTGAAGCTTTCTTT.

This chain links TRBV7-2 with TRBJ2-7; 8 nucleotides agree with TRBD2. The CDR3 has 14 residues. After removal of 2 bases from V and 0 bases from J, the junction contained 0 bases not matched to a gene. Germline values: CDR1 SGHTA, CDR2 FQGNSA. The CDR3 sequence is CASSLSGGSYEQYF. CDR3 in DNA: TGTGCCAGCAGCTTAAGCGGGGGCTCCTACGAGCAGTACTTC.

This chain links TRBV5-4 with TRBJ2-5, with 8 bases fitting TRBD1. Trimming cost V 9 bases and J 4 bases; bases outside gene matches: 5. This CDR3 has 12 amino acids. Germline values: CDR1 SGHNT, CDR2 YYREEE (reference sequence). The DNA of the CDR3 is TGTGCCACCGGGACAGGAGGAGAGACCCAGTACTTC. Protein: CATGTGGETQYF.